This T cell receptor beta chain is from a study of T-cell memory formation after mild COVID-19. General study points: Clones that contracted from day 15 to 85 were balanced CD4/CD8, while later expanders leaned CD4+.

TCRdb processed the 5' RACE reads anew with MiXCR; each CDR3 protein has one entry. Altogether under 400,000 distinct CDR3 sequences are present, around 30% being singletons, with the ten largest covering roughly 14%. This clonotype was seen a handful of times. Its specificity is unknown. V lost 3 bases, J lost 5 bases, and 13 bases lay in between. There are 15 residues in the CDR3. Germline values: CDR1 KGHSH, CDR2 LQKENI. The rearrangement links TRBV18 to TRBJ1-4; D remains ambiguous. The sequence was collected from an adult woman who had mild COVID-19 (a few samples of this study predate the infection). Cell type and time point are not known. Sequencing was done on a sample of PBMCs or a T cell subset sorted from them (not recorded which). The CDR3 region has the DNA TGTGCCAGCTCACCCGCGACGATACCAAATGAAAAACTGTTTTTT. Translated: CASSPATIPNEKLFF. The full variable domain, completed using reference TRBV18 and TRBJ1-4, is NAGVMQNPRHLVRRRGQEARLRCSPMKGHSHVYWYRQLPEEGLKFMVYLQKENIIDESGMPKERFSAEFPKEGPSILRIQQVVRGDSAAYFCASSPATIPNEKLFFGSGTQLSVL.